The T cell receptor (beta chain) under discussion was sequenced for a study of cytomegalovirus exposure and HLA in healthy donors. 13 Jbeta primers and 60 Vbeta primers were used for the PCR. The repertoire was sequenced with immunoSEQ multiplex PCR; TCRdb's copy has only in-frame clones and lacks some. The sample lists roughly 100,000 clones; approximately 11% were seen once. The CDR3 is 11 residues long. Germline assignment: CDR1 GTSNPN and CDR2 SVGIG (reference sequence). General study findings and limits: Exclusion as indistinguishable affected some V segments, including TRBV6-2 and TRBV6-3. What was likely a sequencing artifact was a cluster of highly shared sequence variants.

On this clone itself: Its antigen is currently unknown.

Sequenced material: PBMCs. V is TRBV30 and J is TRBJ2-5; the D is unclear. The J call is doubtful: the DNA matches TRBJ2-7 better. This clonotype originated in a man aged 40-50 years in good health and CMV-seropositive. The CDR3, as DNA: TGTGCCTGGAGTGTGAGTTACGAGCAGTACTTC. Protein sequence: CAWSVSYEQYF.